Presented here are 16 T cell receptor beta chains from one specimen sequenced in a study of T cells expressing NK-cell markers. TCRdb reprocessed the 5' RACE reads, keeping one entry per CDR3 protein, no DNA. The sample table includes roughly 390,000 distinct CDR3 sequences. The sample comprised blood T cells: a sorted CD56 or NKG2C T cell subset, CD4+ or CD8+ T cells, or bulk PBMC T cells (not recorded which). The origin of the receptors is a woman in her forties or fifties in good health.

This sequence joins TRBV12-3 or TRBV12-4 and TRBJ1-2; the TRBD1 assignment by TCRdb is unverifiable without DNA. The CDR3 is 13 amino acids. This chain's CDR3 is CASSVMGGRGYTF.

This chain connects TRBV29-1 to TRBJ1-1. The CDR3 extends over 11 amino acids. Germline lookup yields CDR1 SQVTM and CDR2 ANQGSEA. This CDR3 reads CSVEVRNEAFF.

V is TRBV3-1 and J is TRBJ2-2; TCRdb designates TRBD2, a call that cannot be tested without DNA. Germline V gene sequence: CDR1 LGHDT, CDR2 YNNKEL (reference sequence). The CDR3 is 16 residues long. The CDR3 protein is CASSQGSSGYTGELFF. The full variable domain, its missing parts supplied by reference TRBV3-1 and TRBJ2-2, is DTAVSQTPKYLVTQMGNDKSIKCEQNLGHDTMYWYKQDSKKFLKIMFSYNNKELIINETVPNRFSPKSPDKAHLNLHINSLELGDSAVYFCASSQGSSGYTGELFFGEGSRLTVL.

The rearrangement joins TRBV12-3 or TRBV12-4 to TRBJ1-6; TCRdb indicates TRBD1, and absent DNA this call remains unverified. This CDR3 contains 17 residues. This chain's CDR3 is CASSIRQMESYNSPLHF.

The CDR3: CSVEHRDGQETQYF. V usage is TRBV29-1 and J usage is TRBJ2-5; TCRdb proposes TRBD1, but this gene call is untestable without DNA. CDR1 is SQVTM, CDR2 ANQGSEA, per germline. The length of the CDR3 is 14 residues.

This chain joins TRBV20-1 and TRBJ2-5; no DNA is available, so the TRBD2 call from TCRdb remains unchecked. The CDR3 covers 15 residues. CDR1 and CDR2 from the germline V gene are DFQATT and SNEGSKA (reference sequence). Here the CDR3 reads CSARGQRGLQETQYF.

The V gene is TRBV19, the J gene TRBJ2-1. The V gene's germline CDR1 is LNHDA and CDR2 SQIVND (reference sequence). This CDR3 is built from 11 residues. The CDR3 reads CATSEFNEQFF. The full variable domain, completed using reference TRBV19 and TRBJ2-1, is DGGITQSPKYLFRKEGQNVTLSCEQNLNHDAMYWYRQDPGQGLRLIYYSQIVNDFQKGDIAEGYSVSREKKESFPLTVTSAQKNPTAFYLCATSEFNEQFFGPGTRLTVL.

The chain uses TRBV12-3 or TRBV12-4 and TRBJ2-2; the TCRdb D gene call, TRBD1, has no DNA to confirm it. This CDR3 is built from 14 residues. The CDR3 here is CASSYLTGNGELFF.

V gene TRBV11-1 combines with J gene TRBJ2-7; there is no DNA to check the TCRdb D call of TRBD1. There are 18 residues in the CDR3. The germline gives CDR1 SGHAT, CDR2 FQDESV (reference sequence). The CDR3: CASSLCFSGSTTPCEQYF.

The rearrangement uses TRBV5-1 and TRBJ1-1; TCRdb lists TRBD1, though no DNA is available to test this call. From germline, CDR1 is SGHRS and CDR2 YFSETQ. The CDR3 has 14 amino acids. The CDR3 here is CASSFTGGNTEAFF. The variable domain in full, with the rest retrieved from reference TRBV5-1 and TRBJ1-1, is KAGVTQTPRYLIKTRGQQVTLSCSPISGHRSVSWYQQTPGQGLQFLFEYFSETQRNKGNFPGRFSGRQFSNSRSEMNVSTLELGDSALYLCASSFTGGNTEAFFGQGTRLTVV.

The V gene is TRBV18, the J gene TRBJ1-4. Looked up from germline, CDR1 is KGHSH and CDR2 is LQKENI. The CDR3 spans 17 residues. The CDR3: CASSPPVGIQTNEKLFF. Full variable domain (missing parts from reference TRBV18 and TRBJ1-4): NAGVMQNPRHLVRRRGQEARLRCSPMKGHSHVYWYRQLPEEGLKFMVYLQKENIIDESGMPKERFSAEFPKEGPSILRIQQVVRGDSAAYFCASSPPVGIQTNEKLFFGSGTQLSVL.

The V gene is TRBV6-5, the J gene TRBJ1-4. The CDR3 consists of 16 residues. From germline, CDR1 is MNHEY and CDR2 SVGAGI. The CDR3: CASSSQSTRILEKLFF.

The chain joins TRBV6-1 to TRBJ2-2; the D call from TCRdb, TRBD1, cannot be confirmed without DNA. Per the germline V gene, CDR1 is MNHNS and CDR2 is SASEGT. The CDR3 covers 14 residues. CDR3 protein: CASSEVPRIGELFF.

The chain's CDR3 is CASLRGEGLNTGELFF. The chain employs TRBV21-1 and TRBJ2-2; lacking DNA, the TRBD2 call made by TCRdb goes unchecked. TRBV21-1 is reported as a pseudogene. The CDR3 runs to 16 residues.

The chain recombines TRBV6-2 or TRBV6-3 with TRBJ2-1; TCRdb calls TRBD2, which cannot be checked without DNA. Germline V gives CDR1 MNHEY, CDR2 SVGEGT. The CDR3 loop spans 18 amino acids. This chain's CDR3 is CASSPIPGLADSYNEQFF.

The rearrangement uses TRBV9 and TRBJ2-1; TCRdb's D call of TRBD1 is untestable without DNA. Germline CDR1 is SGDLS and CDR2 is YYNGEE. The CDR3 has 16 residues. CDR3 sequence reads: CASSARWGADYNEQFF.